The 22 T cell receptor beta chains below all came from one sample that was sequenced in a study of blood T cell repertoires in COVID-19. Profiling relied on immunoSEQ multiplex PCR, and the TCRdb table lists in-frame clones only, not all of them. The sample has 150,000 to 200,000 clones, 65% to 85% seen once. Source material: peripheral blood. All receptors come from an elderly woman with active or convalescent COVID-19.

The chain combines TRBV11-2 with TRBJ2-1; D is perhaps TRBD2 (5 bases). With 11 bases removed from V and 2 bases from J, the gap between germline ends came to 16 bases. Germline CDR1 SGHAT, CDR2 FQNNGV. CDR3 length: 14 amino acids. The CDR3 DNA reads as TGTGCCTGTAAAAGAGGGAACCCCTACAATGAGCAGTTCTTC. Its protein product is CACKRGNPYNEQFF.

The chain is built from TRBV9 and TRBJ2-1, with D maybe TRBD2 (6 bases). Looked up from germline, CDR1 is SGDLS and CDR2 is YYNGEE. The CDR3 sequence is 15 residues long. V was shortened by 0 bases and J by 1 base, with 8 bases between the two germline ends. The CDR3 DNA reads TGTGCCAGCAGCGTAGGACTAGGTTCCTACAATGAGCAGTTCTTC. This translates into CASSVGLGSYNEQFF.

J is TRBJ1-1 and V is TRBV5-1; TRBD1 agrees at 9 bases. Germline loops: CDR1 SGHRS, CDR2 YFSETQ. The junction had 2 bases not matched to a gene; V was cut back by 5 bases and J by 3 bases. The length of the CDR3 is 13 residues. CDR3 amino acids: CASRRTGDTEAFF. DNA for the CDR3: TGCGCCAGCAGGAGGACAGGGGACACTGAAGCTTTCTTT.

V gene TRBV6-5 combines with J gene TRBJ2-7; possibly TRBD1 for D (6 bases). The CDR3 extends over 15 amino acids. V lost 6 bases and J lost 0, with 15 bases in between. CDR1 and CDR2 (germline): MNHEY, SVGAGI. The CDR3 loop reads CASRALTGSSYEQYF. In DNA, the CDR3 is TGTGCCAGCAGAGCCCTGACAGGCAGCTCCTACGAGCAGTACTTC.

The V call is TRBV10-3, the J call TRBJ2-5, with TRBD1 as a possible D gene (6 bases). V lost 3 bases, J lost 5 bases, and 16 bases lay in between. The germline CDR1 and CDR2 sequences are ENHRY and SYGVKD. CDR3 size: 15 residues. The CDR3 spells CAISDGGREGETQYF. As DNA, the CDR3 is TGTGCCATCAGTGATGGGGGCAGGGAAGGGGAGACCCAGTACTTC.

The rearrangement joins TRBV2 to TRBJ1-1, with 10 positions matching TRBD1. This CDR3 spans 14 amino acids. J gave up 4 bases and V 6 bases, and 5 bases lay outside the gene matches. Germline values: CDR1 SNHLY, CDR2 FYNNEI. The CDR3 nucleotides read TGTGCCAGCAGGGACAGGGGGAGTGTCACTGAAGCTTTCTTT. Residues: CASRDRGSVTEAFF.

This clone was picked up a small number of times. This sequence joins TRBV4-3 and TRBJ1-2; D might be TRBD1 (5 bases). The CDR3 consists of 15 residues. V was trimmed by 4 bases and J by 0 bases, leaving 12 bases between them. The germline V gene encodes CDR1 LGHNA and CDR2 YSLEER. The CDR3 sequence is CASSPPEGPNYGYTF. The CDR3 DNA reads as TGCGCCAGCAGCCCCCCGGAGGGACCTAACTATGGCTACACCTTC.

The chain couples TRBV6-5 to TRBJ1-2, with 9 nucleotides matching TRBD1. The CDR3 length is 14 residues. Germline trimming cut 2 bases from V and 4 bases from J; bases unmatched to any gene: 2. From germline, CDR1 is MNHEY and CDR2 SVGAGI. The CDR3 is CASSYATGGYGYTF. The CDR3 DNA reads TGTGCCAGCAGTTACGCGACAGGGGGCTATGGCTACACCTTC.

The chain joins TRBV10-2 to TRBJ2-7; TRBD2 aligns across 14 bases. This CDR3 comprises 15 residues. Trimming at V came to 5 bases and at J to 4 bases, leaving 4 bases not matched to a gene. Germline CDR1 and CDR2: WSHSY and SAAADI. As DNA, the CDR3 is TGCGCCAGCAGTCCCGGGACTAGCGGGGGTTACGAGCAGTACTTC. It encodes CASSPGTSGGYEQYF.

The chain employs TRBV25-1 and TRBJ1-3; D is unresolved. Per germline, CDR1 MGHDK and CDR2 SYGVNS. CDR3 length: 13 amino acids. V dropped 10 bases and J dropped 4 bases, with 14 bases sitting between them. This chain's CDR3 is CATLSQVGNTIYF. The CDR3 nucleotides are TGTGCCACCCTTTCCCAGGTCGGAAACACCATATATTTT.

The gene calls are TRBV5-1 and TRBJ1-5, with a possible D match to TRBD1 (6 bases). This CDR3 has 20 amino acids. Per the germline V gene, CDR1 is SGHRS and CDR2 is YFSETQ. V lost 4 bases, J lost 6 bases, and 32 bases lay in between. Here the CDR3 reads CASSGVDPDRTEARIQPQHF. The CDR3 DNA is TGCGCCAGCAGCGGGGTCGACCCGGACAGAACGGAGGCGAGGATTCAGCCCCAGCATTTT.

The CDR3 protein is CASRIDSWYQETQYF. The CDR3 nucleotides read TGTGCCAGCAGGATCGACAGTTGGTACCAAGAGACCCAGTACTTC. The V and J genes are TRBV6-5 and TRBJ2-5; TRBD1 might be the D (5 bases). From germline, CDR1 is MNHEY and CDR2 SVGAGI. This CDR3 has 15 amino acids. With 6 bases removed from V and 0 bases from J, the gap between germline ends came to 14 bases.

The J gene is TRBJ2-2, the V gene TRBV6-6; 8 bases fit TRBD1. This CDR3 comprises 15 residues. Germline V gene lookup returns CDR1 MNHNY and CDR2 SVGAGI (reference sequence). The V segment lost 5 bases and the J segment 2 bases; nucleotides outside the gene matches: 4. CDR3 nucleotides: TGTGCCAGCAGTGGGACAGGACCAAACACCGGGGAGCTGTTTTTT. It specifies CASSGTGPNTGELFF.

The V call is TRBV5-1, the J call TRBJ2-1; 9 nucleotides agree with TRBD1. V lost 4 bases to trimming and J lost 6 bases; unmatched junction nucleotides: 5. Germline lookup yields CDR1 SGHRS and CDR2 YFSETQ. This CDR3 has 14 residues. CDR3 sequence (DNA): TGCGCCAGCAGCAGGGACAGGGAGCTCAATGAGCAGTTCTTC. Its translation: CASSRDRELNEQFF.

The V call is TRBV18, the J call TRBJ2-5; 10 bases map to TRBD2. The length of the CDR3 is 19 residues. Germline CDR1 is KGHSH and CDR2 is LQKENI. After removal of 6 bases from V and 0 bases from J, the junction contained 16 bases not matched to a gene. This CDR3 is CASSLYSGLAGADQETQYF. The DNA for the CDR3 is TGTGCCAGCTCCCTTTATTCCGGCCTAGCGGGGGCCGACCAAGAGACCCAGTACTTC.

The chain has TRBV21-1 and TRBJ2-5; no check of the table's D call, TRBD1, against the DNA was made. TRBV21-1 is a pseudogene. This CDR3 is 14 amino acids long. The CDR3 DNA follows: TGTGTTTGGGAGGGGGACAGGGGGCGAGAGACCCAGTACTTC. It encodes CVWEGDRGRETQYF.

V gene TRBV7-3 combines with J gene TRBJ1-1, with a tentative D call TRBD1 (6 bases). Trimming removed 6 bases at V and 5 bases at J, with 16 bases between. Germline CDR1 is SGHTA and CDR2 is FQGTGA. The CDR3 is made up of 14 amino acids. The CDR3: CASSQGGIGTEAFF. DNA of the CDR3: TGTGCCAGCAGTCAAGGGGGAATCGGGACTGAAGCTTTCTTT.

The chain recombines TRBV19 with TRBJ1-2; perhaps TRBD1 as D (6 bases). This CDR3 comprises 19 residues. The germline V gene encodes CDR1 LNHDA and CDR2 SQIVND (reference sequence). Deletions cut 1 base from V and 0 bases from J, with 21 bases between. The CDR3 protein is CASSIVVMRTEPANYGYTF. The DNA for the CDR3 is TGTGCCAGTAGTATAGTCGTGATGCGGACAGAACCAGCTAACTATGGCTACACCTTC.

The chain has TRBV19 and TRBJ2-5; perhaps TRBD2 as D (6 bases). Trimming cost V 3 bases and J 4 bases, with 12 bases left between them. The germline V gene has CDR1 LNHDA and CDR2 SQIVND (reference sequence). CDR3 length equals 14 residues. The CDR3 here is CASSMQGGRETQYF. CDR3 DNA sequence: TGTGCCAGTAGTATGCAGGGAGGAAGAGAGACCCAGTACTTC.

The chain carries TRBV24-1 and TRBJ1-5; TRBD1 matches 9 bases. Germline V gene data show CDR1 as KGHDR and CDR2 as SFDVKD. The CDR3 length is 18 residues. V trimming: 8 bases; J trimming: 0 bases; junction bases outside the gene matches: 13. CDR3 protein: CATIEDRGSNYSNQPQHF. The CDR3 DNA follows: TGTGCCACCATTGAGGACAGGGGATCAAATTATAGCAATCAGCCCCAGCATTTT.

The chain carries TRBV5-4 and TRBJ1-1, with TRBD1 matching over 10 bases. The length of the CDR3 is 15 residues. J was trimmed by 7 bases and V by 4 bases; bases with no gene match: 10. Germline V lookup: CDR1 SGHNT, CDR2 YYREEE (reference sequence). The CDR3 spells CASSQDRGGYGEAFF. DNA of the CDR3: TGTGCCAGCAGCCAGGACAGGGGGGGGTATGGTGAAGCTTTCTTT.

The DNA for the CDR3 is TGTGCCATCAGTGGTCCGGGGGGGGATACGCAGTATTTT. The encoded protein is CAISGPGGDTQYF. V is TRBV10-3 and J is TRBJ2-3; 8 bases are shared with TRBD2. Germline lookup yields CDR1 ENHRY and CDR2 SYGVKD. The CDR3 contains 13 residues. With 4 bases clipped from V and 6 bases from J, the junction kept 3 bases outside the gene matches.